This paragraph reports one T cell receptor beta chain. This specimen belongs to a study of blood T cell repertoires in COVID-19. Study context: Sources were T cells, B-cell-depleted T cells, or PBMCs; the material itself was cDNA or gDNA.

Germline CDR1 LGHNA, CDR2 YSLEER. The trim removed 0 bases at V and 4 bases at J, leaving 9 bases unmatched. The CDR3 length is 17 residues. Clones were sequenced by immunoSEQ multiplex PCR, and TCRdb holds only the in-frame ones, with some missing. There are 25,000 to 35,000 clones in the sample; over 75% occur only once, and more than 15% lies in the top ten. The source material was peripheral blood. The receptor was isolated from a man in his sixties or seventies with active COVID-19. The chain links TRBV4-3 to TRBJ2-1; 7 nucleotides agree with TRBD2. This CDR3 is CASSQERGGTAYNEQFF. CDR3 DNA: TGCGCCAGCAGCCAAGAACGGGGAGGGACGGCATACAATGAGCAGTTCTTC.